This is a list of T cell receptor beta chains from one sample in a study of blood T cell repertoires in COVID-19. Measured with immunoSEQ multiplex PCR; TCRdb has only the in-frame clones, and not every one. The table has roughly 320,000 clones, around 84% seen once. Sequenced: peripheral blood. These receptors were collected from a man in his 70s with acute or convalescent COVID-19. Each CDR3 is given with its conserved first and last residue. The D gene is left open where the match is weak. Size values are once, few and many counts, or a class for expanded clones, and some rows have none.

J: TRBJ2-7
V: TRBV5-5
size: NA
D: NA
CDR3: CASSFDRAVSSYEQYF
DNA: TGTGCCAGCAGCTTTGACCGCGCGGTTAGCTCCTACGAGCAGTACTTC

J: TRBJ2-2
V: TRBV5-5
size: NA
D: NA
CDR3: CASSLAGGSTGELFF
DNA: TGTGCCAGCAGCTTGGCCGGGGGAAGCACCGGGGAGCTGTTTTTT

J: TRBJ1-6
V: TRBV30
size: NA
D: TRBD1
CDR3: CAWSGTGLTYNSPLHF
DNA: TGTGCCTGGAGTGGGACAGGCTTAACCTATAATTCACCCCTCCACTTT

J: TRBJ2-3
V: TRBV28
size: NA
D: TRBD2
CDR3: CASSFLSGSEADTQYF
DNA: TGTGCCAGCAGTTTCCTTAGCGGGAGTGAAGCAGATACGCAGTATTTT

J: TRBJ1-1
V: TRBV4-1
size: NA
D: NA
CDR3: CASSPRGSTEAFF
DNA: TGCGCCAGCAGCCCCCGGGGTTCTACTGAAGCTTTCTTT

J: TRBJ2-7
V: TRBV4-3
size: few
D: NA
CDR3: CASSQDWGKQGIPPTSYEQYF
DNA: TGCGCCAGCAGCCAAGATTGGGGGAAACAGGGAATCCCCCCAACATCCTACGAGCAGTACTTC

J: TRBJ2-2
V: TRBV2
size: NA
D: NA
CDR3: CASSDIETGMTGELFF
DNA: TGTGCCAGCAGTGATATCGAGACAGGAATGACCGGGGAGCTGTTTTTT

J: TRBJ1-2
V: TRBV19
size: NA
D: TRBD1
CDR3: CASKGRGQQYGYTF
DNA: TGTGCCAGTAAAGGCAGGGGGCAACAGTATGGCTACACCTTC

J: TRBJ2-2
V: TRBV7-2
size: NA
D: NA
CDR3: CASSLDSFRVQLNTGELFF
DNA: TGTGCCAGCAGCTTAGATAGTTTCAGGGTCCAACTGAACACCGGGGAGCTGTTTTTT

J: TRBJ1-5
V: TRBV5-8
size: NA
D: TRBD1
CDR3: CASSYLPGQHHQPQHF
DNA: TGTGCCAGCAGCTATCTACCGGGACAGCATCATCAGCCCCAGCATTTT

J: TRBJ2-7
V: TRBV5-8
size: NA
D: NA
CDR3: CASSLVSGSYEQYF
DNA: TGTGCCAGCAGCTTAGTGTCGGGTAGCTACGAGCAGTACTTC

J: TRBJ2-2
V: TRBV7-2
size: NA
D: TRBD1
CDR3: CASSLKGAGTGELFF
DNA: TGTGCCAGCAGCTTGAAGGGGGCGGGCACCGGGGAGCTGTTTTTT

J: TRBJ2-7
V: TRBV24-1
size: few
D: NA
CDR3: CATSDSQGGDYEQYF
DNA: TGTGCCACCAGTGATTCACAGGGGGGGGACTACGAGCAGTACTTC

J: TRBJ1-2
V: TRBV5-1
size: NA
D: NA
CDR3: CASSGSANYGYTF
DNA: TGCGCCAGCAGCGGCAGTGCTAACTATGGCTACACCTTC

J: TRBJ2-4
V: TRBV6-5
size: NA
D: TRBD2
CDR3: CASRLHSAGVNIQYF
DNA: TGTGCCAGCAGGCTGCACTCAGCGGGAGTAAACATTCAGTACTTC

J: TRBJ2-7
V: TRBV3-1/TRBV3-2
size: few
D: TRBD2
CDR3: CASSTSGGTYEQYF
DNA: TGTGCCAGCAGTACTAGCGGGGGAACCTACGAGCAGTACTTC

J: TRBJ2-2
V: TRBV10-3
size: NA
D: NA
CDR3: CAISESQGNTGELFF
DNA: TGTGCCATCAGTGAGTCGCAGGGGAACACCGGGGAGCTGTTTTTT

J: TRBJ1-6
V: TRBV4-2
size: NA
D: NA
CDR3: CASRADSYNSPLHF
DNA: TGTGCCAGCAGGGCAGACTCCTATAATTCACCCCTCCACTTT

J: TRBJ1-3
V: TRBV6-1
size: few
D: NA
CDR3: CASSDRSANTIYF
DNA: TGTGCCAGCAGTGATCGTAGCGCAAACACCATATATTTT

J: TRBJ1-4
V: TRBV28
size: NA
D: TRBD1
CDR3: CASSRGGGTNEKLFF
DNA: TGTGCCAGCAGTCGCGGAGGGGGCACTAATGAAAAACTGTTTTTT

J: TRBJ1-2
V: TRBV19
size: NA
D: NA
CDR3: CASTPWGEEGNYGYTF
DNA: TGTGCCAGTACACCATGGGGAGAGGAAGGAAACTACGGCTACACCTTC

J: TRBJ2-2
V: TRBV12-3/TRBV12-4
size: few
D: NA
CDR3: CASSPWPTGELFF
DNA: TGTGCCAGCAGTCCCTGGCCCACCGGGGAGCTGTTTTTT

J: TRBJ2-2
V: TRBV11-3
size: NA
D: NA
CDR3: CASSSSGPGELFF
DNA: TGTGCCAGCAGCTCGTCCGGTCCCGGGGAGCTGTTTTTT

J: TRBJ1-2
V: TRBV10-3
size: NA
D: NA
CDR3: CATRTQGDYGYTF
DNA: TGTGCCACGAGGACGCAAGGGGACTATGGCTACACCTTC

J: TRBJ1-5
V: TRBV6-5
size: NA
D: NA
CDR3: CASSYSAGDQPQHF
DNA: TGTGCCAGCAGTTACTCCGCGGGAGACCAGCCCCAGCATTTT

J: TRBJ1-5
V: TRBV6-5
size: NA
D: NA
CDR3: CASNPGNQPQHF
DNA: TGTGCCAGCAACCCAGGCAATCAGCCCCAGCATTTT

J: TRBJ1-2
V: TRBV18
size: NA
D: NA
CDR3: CASSPAGREAYGYTF
DNA: TGTGCCAGCTCACCAGCGGGCAGGGAGGCCTATGGCTACACCTTC

J: TRBJ2-1
V: TRBV4-1
size: NA
D: NA
CDR3: CASSQGPEAGSLYNEQFF
DNA: TGCGCCAGCAGCCAAGGCCCCGAGGCGGGCTCCCTCTACAATGAGCAGTTCTTC

J: TRBJ2-7
V: TRBV6-2/TRBV6-3
size: NA
D: TRBD2
CDR3: CASSYHPSVTSGSDNFYEQYF
DNA: TGTGCCAGCAGTTACCACCCTTCCGTGACTAGCGGGTCAGATAACTTCTACGAGCAGTACTTC

J: TRBJ2-1
V: TRBV7-2
size: NA
D: NA
CDR3: CASSLSLGAGQFF
DNA: TGTGCCAGCAGCTTGAGTTTGGGGGCCGGGCAGTTCTTC

J: TRBJ2-4
V: TRBV2
size: NA
D: TRBD2
CDR3: CASELAGNIQYF
DNA: TGTGCCAGCGAATTAGCGGGAAACATTCAGTACTTC

J: TRBJ2-3
V: TRBV11-2
size: NA
D: NA
CDR3: CASSPGTDTQYF
DNA: TGTGCCAGCAGCCCGGGGACAGATACGCAGTATTTT

J: TRBJ1-5
V: TRBV6-6
size: NA
D: NA
CDR3: CASSYSGGGLNQPQHF
DNA: TGTGCCAGCAGTTACTCAGGCGGGGGCCTAAATCAGCCCCAGCATTTT

J: TRBJ2-7
V: TRBV6-5
size: NA
D: TRBD1
CDR3: CASSSRHRGSSYEQYF
DNA: TGTGCCAGCAGTTCCCGCCACAGGGGAAGCTCCTACGAGCAGTACTTC

J: TRBJ1-4
V: TRBV3-1/TRBV3-2
size: NA
D: TRBD1
CDR3: CASSWTGGEKLFF
DNA: TGTGCCAGCAGTTGGACAGGGGGTGAAAAACTGTTTTTT

J: TRBJ1-1
V: TRBV10-1
size: NA
D: NA
CDR3: CASRVIGEATEAFF
DNA: TGCGCCAGCAGGGTGATCGGGGAGGCCACTGAAGCTTTCTTT

J: TRBJ2-7
V: TRBV2
size: NA
D: NA
CDR3: CASSGLDSRDEQYF
DNA: TGTGCCAGCAGTGGACTAGACTCTCGGGACGAGCAGTACTTC

J: TRBJ1-1
V: TRBV2
size: NA
D: TRBD1
CDR3: CASSEARDRGRPEAFF
DNA: TGTGCCAGCAGTGAAGCCCGGGACAGGGGAAGGCCTGAAGCTTTCTTT

J: TRBJ1-4
V: TRBV24-1
size: NA
D: TRBD1
CDR3: CATSDSGGDNEKLFF
DNA: TGTGCCACCAGTGATTCAGGGGGAGATAATGAAAAACTGTTTTTT

J: TRBJ1-1
V: TRBV18
size: NA
D: TRBD1
CDR3: CASSPGDRGRGGAEAFF
DNA: TGTGCCAGCTCACCAGGGGACAGGGGGCGGGGCGGCGCTGAAGCTTTCTTT

J: TRBJ2-1
V: TRBV6-5
size: NA
D: TRBD2
CDR3: CASRRTSGTPGQFF
DNA: TGTGCCAGCAGAAGGACTAGCGGGACCCCGGGGCAGTTCTTC